This T cell receptor beta chain was identified during a study of brain T cells in children with intractable seizures. The method was immunoSEQ multiplex PCR; TCRdb's version includes in-frame clones alone and lacks a portion of them. The repertoire has about 320,000 clones, roughly 93% of them found once; the top ten carry 5.7%. Germline trimming cut 6 bases from V and 0 bases from J; bases unmatched to any gene: 8. The CDR3 length is 16 residues. Germline CDR1 and CDR2: KGHSH and LQKENI. Time point meaning: blood from clinic visit 5 months post-surgery; TSC patient then seizure free. Sequencing was limited to surgery cases with top T cell transcript signatures in brain tissue. At least one anti-epileptic drug was given before surgery. Regarding this clone: Its matching antigen is unknown.

Overall study findings and caveats: Patients' HCMV serostatus was unknown; virus specificity rests on CDR3 similarity alone. Absence of clones before surgery may stem from lower sequencing depth.

This chain connects TRBV18 to TRBJ2-1, with 7 positions matching TRBD2. Sequences were derived from peripheral blood, sampled approximately 5 months after surgery. This TCR derives from a boy less than two years old with tuberous sclerosis and intractable seizures. In DNA form, the CDR3 reads TGTGCCAGCTCGAGACTAGGCGGGAGCTCCTACAATGAGCAGTTCTTC. This translates into CASSRLGGSSYNEQFF.